This T cell receptor (beta chain) came from a study of blood T cell repertoires in COVID-19. Per germline, CDR1 SGHTA and CDR2 FQGNSA. The V segment lost 4 bases and the J segment 8 bases; nucleotides outside the gene matches: 4. The length of the CDR3 is 12 residues. TCRdb keeps only in-frame clones here, not all; method: immunoSEQ multiplex PCR. This repertoire shows 250,000 or so clones, more than 85% found once; its top ten account for 1.5% to 2%. The sequenced material came from PBMCs or T cells enriched from blood (not recorded which). J is TRBJ1-2 and V is TRBV7-2; 7 bases agree with TRBD1. The receptor was derived from a woman in her forties or fifties who had recovered from COVID-19. The CDR3 DNA follows: TGTGCCAGCAGCTACCGGACAGGCGGCTACACCTTC. This translates into CASSYRTGGYTF.